This T cell receptor (beta chain) was captured in a study of T-cell memory formation after mild COVID-19. Study context: TCR clusters were mostly donor specific.

Study-level points and caveats: The appearance of some responding clones in pre-infection memory suggested that cross-reactive memory joined. Contracting CD8+ clones were enriched in EMRA, CD4+ mainly in CM and EM. Clones contracting day 15 to 85 were balanced CD4/CD8; later expanders leaned CD4+.

For this clonotype: Its antigen remains unidentified.

Via MiXCR, TCRdb re-called the 5' RACE reads, giving one row per CDR3 protein. Of more than 300,000 distinct CDR3 sequences listed, around 20% are singletons. The CDR3 has 17 amino acids. Trimming cost V 5 bases and J 1 base; bases outside gene matches: 7. Germline values: CDR1 LGHNA, CDR2 YSLEER. V is TRBV4-3 and J is TRBJ2-3; the match to TRBD2 covers 12 bases. This clonotype was sampled from a man between 18 and 29 years old who had mild COVID-19 (a few samples of this study predate the infection). Cell type and time point are not known. Input material: PBMCs or a T cell subset sorted from them (not recorded which). Here the CDR3 reads CASSGRLAGDGTDTQYF. Written as DNA, the CDR3 is TGCGCCAGCAGCGGACGACTAGCGGGGGACGGCACAGATACGCAGTATTTT.